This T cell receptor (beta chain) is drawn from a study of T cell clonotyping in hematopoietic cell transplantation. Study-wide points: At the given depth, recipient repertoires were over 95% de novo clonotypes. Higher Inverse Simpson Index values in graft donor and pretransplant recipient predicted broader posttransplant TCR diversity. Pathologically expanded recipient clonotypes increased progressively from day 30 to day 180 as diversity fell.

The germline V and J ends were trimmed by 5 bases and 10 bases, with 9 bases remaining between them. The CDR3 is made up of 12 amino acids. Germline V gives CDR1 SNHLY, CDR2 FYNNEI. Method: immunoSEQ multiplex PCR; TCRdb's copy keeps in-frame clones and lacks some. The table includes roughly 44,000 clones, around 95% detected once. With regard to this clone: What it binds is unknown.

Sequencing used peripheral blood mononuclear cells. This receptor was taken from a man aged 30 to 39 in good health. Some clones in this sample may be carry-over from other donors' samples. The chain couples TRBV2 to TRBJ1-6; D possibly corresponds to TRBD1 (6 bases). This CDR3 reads CASSSRGSPLHF. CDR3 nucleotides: TGTGCCAGCAGTTCCAGGGGATCACCCCTCCACTTT.